Following are 7 T cell receptor beta chains from one sample sequenced in a study of human T cells and chemical hapten exposure. Specified time point: pre-sensitization, week 0. This sample's treatment: therapeutic diphenylcyclopropenone sensitization with weekly scalp DPC. TCRdb reprocessed the RACE reads via MiXCR and lists one record per CDR3 protein. This table holds roughly 100,000 distinct CDR3 sequences, roughly a tenth found once. Sequencing used whole blood, obtained in connection with sensitization to the hapten diphenylcyclopropenone (DPC). All receptors come from a woman aged 55 to 70 with alopecia areata. Some clones in this sample may be carry-over from other donors' samples.

There are a few counts of this clonotype. This sequence joins TRBV7-9 and TRBJ1-1; D is unclear. The germline CDR1 and CDR2 sequences are SEHNR and FQNEAQ (reference sequence). Trimming left V 2 bases short and J 4 bases short, with 14 bases between. The CDR3 runs to 15 residues. The DNA of the CDR3 is TGTGCCAGCAGCTTAACCTCAGACGGCGGCACTGAAGCTTTCTTT. As protein: CASSLTSDGGTEAFF.

This clonotype showed up many times. The CDR3 DNA sequence: TGTGCCAGCAGCTTAGCGTGGGACAGGGGGCTAGCTTCGGCGAACACTGAAGCTTTCTTT. Residues: CASSLAWDRGLASANTEAFF. The genes are TRBV7-2 and TRBJ1-1; 12 nucleotides align to TRBD1. Germline CDR1 SGHTA, CDR2 FQGNSA. The V gene end was trimmed by 0 bases and the J gene end by 1 base; junction bases not matched to a gene: 12. The CDR3 runs to 20 residues.

This clonotype was seen repeatedly, ten times or more. This chain links TRBV30 with TRBJ2-7; D is uncertain. Germline-derived CDR1 and CDR2 are GTSNPN and SVGIG (reference sequence). V shed 3 bases and J shed 4 bases, with 7 bases lying between them. The CDR3 length is 11 residues. The CDR3 region has the DNA TGTGCCTGGAGCCCAGCGTACGAGCAGTACTTC. It specifies CAWSPAYEQYF.

At least ten counts were recorded for this clonotype. The CDR3 spells CASSGRGRNYEQYF. As DNA, the CDR3 is TGTGCCAGCAGTGGGCGGGGGCGAAACTACGAGCAGTACTTC. The rearrangement links TRBV25-1 to TRBJ2-7, with D maybe TRBD2 (7 bases). Between the trimmed V and J ends, which lost 4 bases and 3 bases, there was a span of 13 bases. The CDR3 extends over 14 amino acids. Germline V gives CDR1 MGHDK, CDR2 SYGVNS.

The V and J genes are TRBV7-2 and TRBJ1-1, with D unclear. This CDR3 has 16 residues. V was shortened by 3 bases and J by 6 bases, with 20 bases between the two germline ends. Germline V gene data show CDR1 as SGHTA and CDR2 as FQGNSA. Here the CDR3 DNA reads TGTGCCAGCAGCTTCGTTTCAGAATATCCCCGCTCTGAAGCTTTCTTT. It is translated as CASSFVSEYPRSEAFF.

This chain connects TRBV7-2 to TRBJ1-2; D gene ambiguous. The germline V and J ends were trimmed by 0 bases and 4 bases, with 6 bases remaining between them. The CDR3 runs 13 residues. The germline V gene has CDR1 SGHTA and CDR2 FQGNSA. The CDR3 DNA reads TGTGCCAGCAGCTTAGCTGGGCCCTATGGCTACACCTTC. Encoded protein: CASSLAGPYGYTF.

This clonotype was detected ten times or more. V usage is TRBV5-4 and J usage is TRBJ1-2; no firm D call. CDR3 length: 17 amino acids. The V gene's germline CDR1 is SGHNT and CDR2 YYREEE (reference sequence). Trimming pared 0 bases from V and 1 base from J, leaving 16 bases between. Here the CDR3 reads CASSLDLAHGINYGYTF. As DNA, the CDR3 is TGTGCCAGCAGCTTGGACCTCGCGCACGGAATTAACTATGGCTACACCTTC.